One and the same sample provided the 16 T cell receptor beta chains below, sequenced in a study of cytomegalovirus exposure and HLA in healthy donors. Sequencing was performed with immunoSEQ multiplex PCR; in TCRdb, only in-frame clones are kept and a portion is missing. The sample comprises about 160,000 clones, about 86% of which are singletons, and around 2.3% rests with the top ten. The sequencing sample was made of PBMCs. The origin of the receptors is a woman between 18 and 30 years old in good health and CMV-seronegative.

The J gene is TRBJ2-3, the V gene TRBV6-5; D not resolved. The CDR3 sequence is 14 residues long. Trimming shortened V by 6 bases and J by 4 bases, and 14 bases separated the two germline ends. Germline assignment: CDR1 MNHEY and CDR2 SVGAGI. The CDR3 protein is CASRERSFADTQYF. CDR3 in DNA: TGTGCCAGCAGAGAAAGGAGCTTCGCAGATACGCAGTATTTT.

The V gene is TRBV18, the J gene TRBJ2-1, with 8 nucleotides matching TRBD2. Per the germline V gene, CDR1 is KGHSH and CDR2 is LQKENI. The V segment lost 2 bases and the J segment 8 bases; nucleotides outside the gene matches: 5. The CDR3 loop spans 14 amino acids. CDR3 in amino acids: CASSPAGGRDEQFF. For the CDR3, the DNA is TGTGCCAGCTCACCAGCGGGGGGTAGGGATGAGCAGTTCTTC.

The CDR3 here is CASSLRTTGRPDTQYF. CDR3 in DNA: TGTGCCAGCAGTTTAAGGACCACAGGTCGACCAGATACGCAGTATTTT. The chain uses TRBV27 and TRBJ2-3; the D gene is possibly TRBD1 (5 bases). Germline V gene lookup returns CDR1 MNHEY and CDR2 SMNVEV (reference sequence). Trimming stripped 2 bases from V and 4 bases from J, with 16 bases between. CDR3 length: 16 residues.

The rearrangement uses TRBV6-4 and TRBJ2-2, with 7 bases lining up with TRBD1. V lost 9 bases to trimming and J lost 2 bases; unmatched junction nucleotides: 6. Germline assignment: CDR1 MRHNA and CDR2 SNTAGT. The CDR3 spans 14 residues. This CDR3 is CARFDRDNTGELFF. DNA of the CDR3: TGTGCCAGGTTCGACAGGGATAACACCGGGGAGCTGTTTTTT.

The V call is TRBV10-3, the J call TRBJ2-7; D is possibly TRBD2 (6 bases). Germline CDR1 is ENHRY and CDR2 is SYGVKD. The CDR3 sequence is 11 residues long. Here the CDR3 reads CATGVIYEQYF. In DNA, the CDR3 is TGTGCTACGGGGGTGATCTACGAGCAGTACTTC.

The chain has TRBV6-5 and TRBJ2-1; TRBD1 matches 7 bases. Germline lookup yields CDR1 MNHEY and CDR2 SVGAGI. The CDR3 contains 15 residues. Germline trimming cut 7 bases from V and 5 bases from J; bases unmatched to any gene: 11. The CDR3 sequence is CASTLNRGMDNEQFF. The CDR3, as DNA: TGTGCCAGCACCCTAAACAGGGGAATGGACAATGAGCAGTTCTTC.

This clone was counted once. J is TRBJ2-7 and V is TRBV7-6; a weak D match, TRBD1 (5 bases). Germline CDR1 reads SGHVS; CDR2 reads FNYEAQ. V was trimmed by 0 bases and J by 2 bases, leaving 8 bases between them. There are 14 residues in the CDR3. CDR3: CASSLAGAAYEQYF. The DNA for the CDR3 is TGTGCCAGCAGCTTAGCAGGGGCTGCCTACGAGCAGTACTTC.

This clone was picked up one time. J is TRBJ2-7 and V is TRBV19; 9 bases align to TRBD1. The CDR3 totals 15 residues. The V gene's germline CDR1 is LNHDA and CDR2 SQIVND (reference sequence). With 5 bases clipped from V and 8 bases from J, the junction kept 13 bases outside the gene matches. In nucleotides, the CDR3 is TGTGCCAGTAGTCCAACTGGGACAGGGCTTGAGAAGCAGTACTTC. Encoded protein: CASSPTGTGLEKQYF.

V gene TRBV6-5 combines with J gene TRBJ2-7; 7 positions agree with TRBD1. The junction had 2 bases not matched to a gene; V was cut back by 0 bases and J by 0 bases. Germline CDR1 and CDR2: MNHEY and SVGAGI. There are 15 residues in the CDR3. The CDR3 DNA is TGTGCCAGCAGTTACTCGGGACAGCGCTCCTACGAGCAGTACTTC. Its protein is CASSYSGQRSYEQYF.

This sequence joins TRBV19 and TRBJ2-1; D perhaps matches TRBD1 (6 bases). Trimming removed 7 bases at V and 3 bases at J, with 16 bases between. CDR3 length equals 15 residues. CDR1 is LNHDA and CDR2 is SQIVND in the germline V gene (reference sequence). The CDR3 nucleotides read TGTGCCAGTACCATGGCCGTACAGGGCTACAATGAGCAGTTCTTC. It translates to CASTMAVQGYNEQFF.

The V gene is TRBV5-1, the J gene TRBJ2-5; D unresolved. This CDR3 region has 15 residues. Trimming took off 0 bases at V and 1 base at J, with 10 bases between the two ends. CDR1 SGHRS and CDR2 YFSETQ come from the germline V gene. The CDR3 sequence: CASSLAFSGQETQYF. The DNA of the CDR3 is TGCGCCAGCAGCTTGGCCTTTTCCGGCCAAGAGACCCAGTACTTC.

This chain joins TRBV4-1 and TRBJ1-1; no clear D gene. V lost 1 base and J lost 7, with 10 bases in between. CDR3 length: 13 amino acids. CDR1 MGHRA and CDR2 YSYEKL come from the germline V gene. CDR3 sequence: CASSQGATIEAFF. The CDR3 nucleotides read TGCGCCAGCAGCCAAGGAGCTACGATTGAAGCTTTCTTT.

The gene calls are TRBV5-6 and TRBJ1-2; the match to TRBD1 covers 8 bases. The CDR3 loop spans 14 amino acids. J was trimmed by 4 bases and V by 0 bases; bases with no gene match: 2. Looked up from germline, CDR1 is SGHDT and CDR2 is YYEEEE. CDR3 loop: CASSLETGAYGYTF. The CDR3 nucleotides are TGTGCCAGCAGCTTGGAGACAGGGGCCTATGGCTACACCTTC. Combining the CDR3 with reference TRBV5-6 and TRBJ1-2 gives the whole variable domain DAGVTQSPTHLIKTRGQQVTLRCSPKSGHDTVSWYQQALGQGPQFIFQYYEEEERQRGNFPDRFSGHQFPNYSSELNVNALLLGDSALYLCASSLETGAYGYTFGSGTRLTVV.

The J gene is TRBJ2-4, the V gene TRBV9; 9 bases match TRBD2. V lost 2 bases to trimming and J lost 6 bases; unmatched junction nucleotides: 9. CDR1 is SGDLS and CDR2 is YYNGEE in the germline V gene. The CDR3 sequence is 16 residues long. CDR3 in DNA: TGTGCCAGCAGCGTCGGTATAGCGGGGGTGAGAAACATTCAGTACTTC. This gives the protein CASSVGIAGVRNIQYF.

The rearrangement links TRBV18 to TRBJ2-3, with 7 bases identical to TRBD2. The CDR3 loop spans 18 amino acids. J lost 0 bases, V lost 3 bases, and 12 bases had no gene match. Germline V gene lookup returns CDR1 KGHSH and CDR2 LQKENI. The CDR3 here is CASSPRDSGRISTDTQYF. The DNA of the CDR3 is TGTGCCAGCTCACCCCGAGACTCCGGGAGGATTAGCACAGATACGCAGTATTTT.

The chain joins TRBV19 to TRBJ1-4; D is unresolved. CDR1 is LNHDA and CDR2 is SQIVND in the germline V gene (reference sequence). This CDR3 has 17 residues. Trimming removed 3 bases from V and 3 bases from J, with 17 bases in between. The CDR3 DNA reads as TGTGCCAGTAGTATTATGTCTTCGGGTGCAGCTAATGAAAAACTGTTTTTT. Amino acid sequence: CASSIMSSGAANEKLFF.